This entry lists 10 T cell receptor beta chains sequenced from one sample in a study of T-cell reconstitution after alpha-beta-depleted transplantation in children. This sample's TCRbeta library carried unique molecular identifier barcodes. TCRdb recomputed calls from the PCR reads with MiXCR, one row per CDR3 protein. This table has some 280,000 distinct CDR3 sequences, 9.9% appearing once. Sequenced here: PBMCs from the stem cell graft donor, sampled from the stem cell graft. These receptors were collected from a human donor who donated a stem cell graft to a child with SCID.

In its sample, this clonotype was seen many times. The chain couples TRBV5-1 to TRBJ1-2; D is possibly TRBD1 (5 bases). V dropped 3 bases and J dropped 7 bases, with 7 bases sitting between them. CDR3 size: 11 residues. Germline-derived CDR1 and CDR2 are SGHRS and YFSETQ. The DNA for the CDR3 is TGCGCCAGCAGCTCGGGGACTGGCTACACCTTC. It is translated as CASSSGTGYTF. The full variable domain, its missing parts supplied by reference TRBV5-1 and TRBJ1-2, is KAGVTQTPRYLIKTRGQQVTLSCSPISGHRSVSWYQQTPGQGLQFLFEYFSETQRNKGNFPGRFSGRQFSNSRSEMNVSTLELGDSALYLCASSSGTGYTFGSGTRLTVV.

This clonotype was seen at least ten times. The chain links TRBV7-9 to TRBJ2-1; 13 bases fit TRBD2. V was clipped by 4 bases and J by 8 bases; unmatched bases: 11. Germline-derived CDR1 and CDR2 are SEHNR and FQNEAQ (reference sequence). The CDR3 covers 17 residues. The CDR3 protein is CASSSGTSGGAMYEQFF. The CDR3 DNA follows: TGTGCCAGCAGCTCGGGAACTAGCGGGGGGGCCATGTATGAGCAGTTCTTC.

This clonotype was observed at least ten times. CDR3 protein: CASSQGQGLSYEQYF. The CDR3 DNA sequence: TGTGCCAGCAGCCAGGGACAGGGGCTCTCCTACGAGCAGTACTTC. This chain uses TRBV3-1 with TRBJ2-7; TRBD1 aligns across 10 bases. In germline, CDR1 is LGHDT, CDR2 YNNKEL (reference sequence). The CDR3 length is 15 residues. Trimming cost V 3 bases and J 0 bases; bases outside gene matches: 2.

The chain joins TRBV10-3 to TRBJ1-6; D gene uncertain. The CDR3 covers 13 residues. Trimming took 5 bases from V and 5 from J, leaving 7 bases between them. Germline CDR1 is ENHRY and CDR2 is SYGVKD. The DNA of the CDR3 is TGTGCCATCAGTAAGCACGATAATTCACCCCTCCACTTT. Encoded protein: CAISKHDNSPLHF.

The table lists this clonotype with a few counts. The chain has TRBV20-1 and TRBJ2-6; 9 nucleotides align to TRBD1. Germline CDR1 reads DFQATT; CDR2 reads SNEGSKA (reference sequence). Germline trimming cut 5 bases from V and 0 bases from J; bases unmatched to any gene: 2. The CDR3 covers 15 residues. Here the CDR3 reads CSAWDRVSGANVLTF. CDR3 bases: TGCAGTGCTTGGGACAGGGTCTCTGGGGCCAACGTCCTGACTTTC.

This clonotype was seen only a few times. This rearrangement joins TRBV29-1 to TRBJ2-7, with unresolved D. V dropped 3 bases and J dropped 0 bases, with 9 bases sitting between them. Germline V gives CDR1 SQVTM, CDR2 ANQGSEA. This CDR3 is 13 amino acids long. The CDR3 nucleotides read TGCAGCGTTGATGGAGTGAGCTCCTACGAGCAGTACTTC. It codes for CSVDGVSSYEQYF.

This clonotype appeared many times. The chain recombines TRBV7-9 with TRBJ2-5, with D perhaps TRBD2 (6 bases). V was clipped by 5 bases and J by 6 bases, with 16 bases between them. CDR1 and CDR2 (germline): SEHNR, FQNEAQ (reference sequence). The CDR3 runs 14 residues. Here the CDR3 DNA reads TGTGCCAGCAGCCAATTGGGGGGTAAACAGACCCAGTACTTC. It codes for CASSQLGGKQTQYF.

In its sample, this clonotype was seen many times. The chain carries TRBV27 and TRBJ2-6, with D tentatively TRBD1 or TRBD2 (5 bases each). The CDR3 extends over 17 amino acids. V lost 3 bases, J lost 0 bases, and 12 bases lay in between. Germline CDR1 is MNHEY and CDR2 is SMNVEV (reference sequence). In DNA form, the CDR3 reads TGTGCCAGCAGTTTCTCTGGGGGTGGCTCTGGGGCCAACGTCCTGACTTTC. Residues: CASSFSGGGSGANVLTF.

This clonotype was seen a few times. CDR3 residues: CASSFSHTGELFF. CDR3 nucleotide sequence: TGTGCCAGCAGTTTCTCTCACACCGGGGAGCTGTTTTTT. The chain carries TRBV12-3 or TRBV12-4 and TRBJ2-2; D is unclear. The length of the CDR3 is 13 residues. V gave up 3 bases and J gave up 3 bases, with 5 bases separating them.

This clonotype was recorded a few times. This chain connects TRBV7-8 to TRBJ2-2; D ambiguous. Germline CDR1 and CDR2: SGHVS and FQNEAQ. V was shortened by 4 bases and J by 7 bases, with 16 bases between the two germline ends. The CDR3 consists of 15 residues. CDR3 amino acids: CASSSWTEMVGELFF. Here the CDR3 DNA reads TGTGCCAGCAGCTCCTGGACCGAAATGGTCGGGGAGCTGTTTTTT.